This is a list of T cell receptor beta chains from one sample in a study of cytomegalovirus exposure and HLA in healthy donors. Data came from immunoSEQ multiplex PCR; TCRdb stores just in-frame clones and leaves some out. The data show approximately 100,000 clones, with about three quarters seen just once and 16% held by the top ten. The sequenced sample consisted of PBMCs. Receptors were obtained from a man aged 55 to 70 in good health and CMV-seropositive. The CDR3 runs from the conserved cysteine through the conserved F or W. D genes are given only for firm matches. Clone size, where shown, is once, few, many, or a class for clones that have expanded.

j_gene,abundance,v_gene,d_gene,CDR3aa,CDR3nt
TRBJ1-1,few,TRBV7-2,-,CAERVENTEAFF,TGTGCCGAGCGGGTCGAAAACACTGAAGCTTTCTTT
TRBJ2-1,-,TRBV9,-,CASSVVGTDNEQFF,TGTGCCAGCAGCGTAGTAGGCACAGACAATGAGCAGTTCTTC
TRBJ2-2,-,TRBV11-2,TRBD1,CASSSGQSNTGELFF,TGTGCCAGCAGCTCGGGACAGTCGAACACCGGGGAGCTGTTTTTT
TRBJ1-1,few,TRBV18,TRBD1,CASSWDSLSEAFF,TGTGCCAGCTCATGGGACAGCCTGTCTGAAGCTTTCTTT
TRBJ1-1,-,TRBV9,-,CASSPPGVREAFF,TGTGCCAGCAGCCCCCCCGGGGTCCGGGAAGCTTTCTTT
TRBJ1-2,-,TRBV5-1,-,CASSIGGIYGYTF,TGCGCCAGCAGCATCGGGGGGATCTATGGCTACACCTTC
TRBJ1-6,-,TRBV7-3,-,CASSSSGGGTLHF,TGTGCCAGCAGTTCAAGCGGGGGTGGAACCCTCCACTTT
TRBJ2-2,-,TRBV28,-,CASSLSSNTGELFF,TGTGCCAGCAGTTTATCGTCTAACACCGGGGAGCTGTTTTTT
TRBJ2-7,few,TRBV7-6,TRBD2,CASSLGTSGGNYEQYF,TGTGCCAGCAGCTTGGGGACTAGCGGGGGCAACTACGAGCAGTACTTC
TRBJ2-7,-,TRBV10-3,-,CAISELSYEQYF,TGTGCCATCAGTGAGCTATCTTACGAGCAGTACTTC
TRBJ2-1,-,TRBV30,TRBD2,CAWSSGGSSYNEQFF,TGTGCCTGGAGTTCGGGGGGTAGCTCCTACAATGAGCAGTTCTTC
TRBJ1-1,-,TRBV11-2,TRBD1,CASSLFGTGGKTEAFF,TGTGCCAGCAGCTTATTTGGGACAGGGGGCAAGACTGAAGCTTTCTTT
TRBJ1-2,-,TRBV28,-,CASSSPGPQDGYTF,TGTGCCAGCAGTTCACCAGGGCCACAGGATGGCTACACCTTC
TRBJ2-1,-,TRBV6-5,-,CASSWQGNNNEQFF,TGTGCCAGCAGTTGGCAGGGGAATAACAATGAGCAGTTCTTC
TRBJ1-1,-,TRBV6-6,TRBD1,CASSYRTGRNTEAFF,TGTGCCAGCAGTTACCGGACAGGGCGGAACACTGAAGCTTTCTTT
TRBJ1-1,-,TRBV7-9,TRBD1,CASSLALVGQGRTEAFF,TGTGCCAGCAGCTTAGCTTTAGTAGGACAGGGGCGGACTGAAGCTTTCTTT
TRBJ2-7,-,TRBV19,TRBD1,CASSAQGAYEQYF,TGTGCCAGTAGTGCACAGGGGGCCTACGAGCAGTACTTC
TRBJ2-3,-,TRBV7-8,TRBD2,CASSLREGGLTDTQYF,TGTGCCAGCAGCTTACGGGAGGGGGGGCTGACAGATACGCAGTATTTT
TRBJ1-1,-,TRBV7-9,-,CASSFRTENTEAFF,TGTGCCAGCAGTTTCAGGACAGAGAACACTGAAGCTTTCTTT
TRBJ1-3,-,TRBV6-5,TRBD1,CASSPGQVSGNTIYF,TGTGCCAGCAGCCCGGGACAGGTCTCTGGAAACACCATATATTTT
TRBJ2-5,-,TRBV28,-,CASSLSTGFWETQYF,TGTGCCAGCAGTTTATCAACAGGGTTTTGGGAGACCCAGTACTTC
TRBJ2-7,-,TRBV19,-,CASSIVRGGTYEQYF,TGTGCCAGTAGTATAGTCAGAGGGGGTACCTACGAGCAGTACTTC
TRBJ2-2,few,TRBV7-9,-,CASSFNGELFF,TGTGCCAGCAGCTTTAACGGGGAGCTGTTTTTT
TRBJ1-2,-,TRBV7-8,-,CASSLGIGSYGYTF,TGTGCCAGCAGCTTAGGTATAGGGAGCTATGGCTACACCTTC
TRBJ1-2,-,TRBV30,-,CAWSLPGWGGGYGYTF,TGTGCCTGGAGTCTCCCGGGCTGGGGAGGGGGCTATGGCTACACCTTC
TRBJ2-7,-,TRBV19,-,CASSIGRGRYEQYF,TGTGCCAGTAGTATTGGACGGGGGAGATACGAGCAGTACTTC
TRBJ1-3,-,TRBV7-6,-,CASSLDGGNTIYF,TGTGCCAGCAGCTTAGACGGTGGAAACACCATATATTTT
TRBJ1-5,-,TRBV19,-,CASRKAGNQPQHF,TGTGCCAGTAGAAAGGCGGGCAATCAGCCCCAGCATTTT
TRBJ2-3,-,TRBV25-1,TRBD2,CASSDPAGGYTQYF,TGTGCCAGCAGTGACCCCGCGGGGGGGTATACGCAGTATTTT
TRBJ2-2,-,TRBV4-3,TRBD2,CASSPGLAGGLSTGELFF,TGCGCCAGCAGCCCAGGACTAGCGGGGGGGCTGAGCACCGGGGAGCTGTTTTTT
TRBJ1-1,-,TRBV4-1,-,CASSQPREGNTEAFF,TGCGCCAGCAGCCAACCTCGGGAGGGGAACACTGAAGCTTTCTTT
TRBJ2-7,few,TRBV4-3,-,CASSQDPDSSYEQYF,TGCGCCAGCAGCCAAGATCCCGACAGCTCCTACGAGCAGTACTTC
TRBJ2-2,-,TRBV4-1,-,CASSQASTNTGELFF,TGCGCCAGCAGCCAAGCTAGTACGAACACCGGGGAGCTGTTTTTT
TRBJ2-4,-,TRBV4-3,-,CASSHGGAKNIQYF,TGCGCCAGCAGCCACGGGGGAGCCAAAAACATTCAGTACTTC
TRBJ2-2,-,TRBV6-5,TRBD1,CASSLAGTANTGELFF,TGTGCCAGCAGTTTAGCCGGGACAGCGAACACCGGGGAGCTGTTTTTT
TRBJ1-1,-,TRBV6-6,-,CASSLGYTEAFF,TGTGCCAGCAGTCTAGGTTACACTGAAGCTTTCTTT
TRBJ1-3,-,TRBV6-5,-,CASSYRGSGNTIYF,TGTGCCAGCAGTTACAGGGGCTCTGGAAACACCATATATTTT
TRBJ1-2,-,TRBV6-5,TRBD1,CASSYLDFGDSYGYTF,TGTGCCAGCAGTTACTTGGATTTTGGGGACAGCTATGGCTACACCTTC
TRBJ1-2,-,TRBV9,-,CASSRDGGLGGYTF,TGTGCCAGCAGCCGAGACGGGGGGCTAGGTGGCTACACCTTC
TRBJ1-2,-,TRBV27,TRBD1,CASSSSPGTGDPYGYTF,TGTGCCAGCAGCTCATCCCCCGGGACAGGGGACCCCTATGGCTACACCTTC
TRBJ2-3,-,TRBV18,TRBD2,CASSPRVTSAGQYTQYF,TGTGCCAGCTCACCAAGGGTGACTAGCGCGGGGCAATATACGCAGTATTTT
TRBJ1-5,-,TRBV5-1,TRBD1,CASSSTGRTNEPQHF,TGCGCCAGCAGCTCGACAGGGCGGACTAACGAGCCCCAGCATTTT